The 20 T cell receptor beta chains presented below share a single source sample, sequenced in a study of OX40 agonist ivuxolimab in advanced cancers. The method was immunoSEQ multiplex PCR; TCRdb's version includes in-frame clones alone and lacks a portion of them. The sample contains 45,000 or so clones, less than 90% of which appear only once. Sequences were derived from CD4+ or CD8+ T cells sorted from blood, sampled in a trial of the OX40 agonist ivuxolimab. The receptors shown here come from an adult with an advanced solid tumor such as melanoma, head and neck, liver or kidney cancer.

This chain joins TRBV9 and TRBJ1-1, with a tentative D call TRBD1 (6 bases). The CDR3 length is 13 residues. V lost 4 bases, J lost 6 bases, and 13 bases lay in between. Germline V gives CDR1 SGDLS, CDR2 YYNGEE. CDR3 bases: TGTGCCAGCAGCATCCTCGGGACACCTGAAGCTTTCTTT. As protein: CASSILGTPEAFF.

The CDR3 protein is CASSIGQGIYNEQFF. In nucleotides, the CDR3 is TGCGCCAGCAGCATAGGACAGGGGATATACAATGAGCAGTTCTTC. V gene TRBV5-1 combines with J gene TRBJ2-1, with 9 positions matching TRBD1. Per germline, CDR1 SGHRS and CDR2 YFSETQ. The CDR3 is 15 residues long. V was pared by 4 bases and J by 4 bases, with 6 bases of the junction left unmatched.

The chain carries TRBV4-3 and TRBJ1-1; D perhaps matches TRBD1 (5 bases). Trimming cost V 1 base and J 0 bases, with 9 bases left between them. This CDR3 contains 15 residues. In germline, CDR1 is LGHNA, CDR2 YSLEER. The CDR3 loop reads CASSQGPGMNTEAFF. The CDR3 bases are TGCGCCAGCAGCCAAGGTCCAGGGATGAACACTGAAGCTTTCTTT.

This CDR3 reads CASSADRDRTYEQYF. CDR3 DNA: TGTGCCAGCAGTGCAGACCGGGACAGGACCTACGAGCAGTACTTC. The chain links TRBV6-1 to TRBJ2-7; 8 bases are a match to TRBD1. The V gene's germline CDR1 is MNHNS and CDR2 SASEGT. The CDR3 is 15 amino acids. The trim removed 4 bases at V and 2 bases at J, leaving 7 bases unmatched.

The chain couples TRBV25-1 to TRBJ1-2; possible D gene TRBD1, 6 bases. Trimming took 7 bases from V and 7 from J, leaving 16 bases between them. CDR3 length: 13 amino acids. Germline values: CDR1 MGHDK, CDR2 SYGVNS. The CDR3 DNA sequence: TGTGCCAGCACTGCAGGGGAGTTGCCTGGCTACACCTTC. This translates into CASTAGELPGYTF.

The chain combines TRBV5-1 with TRBJ1-5; TRBD1 matches 7 bases. V lost 4 bases, J lost 5 bases, and 6 bases stayed unmatched. Germline values: CDR1 SGHRS, CDR2 YFSETQ. CDR3 length: 14 amino acids. The CDR3 DNA sequence: TGCGCCAGCAGCCCGGGACAGCACGATCAGCCCCAGCATTTT. The encoded protein is CASSPGQHDQPQHF.

This clone was recorded a few times. The chain combines TRBV13 with TRBJ2-7; tentative D call: TRBD1 (5 bases). The CDR3 consists of 14 residues. The ends were cut back, 5 bases at V and 6 bases at J, with 17 bases in the middle. Germline V gene data show CDR1 as PRHDT and CDR2 as FYEKMQ (reference sequence). CDR3 residues: CASSKAQGLAEQYF. The CDR3 DNA is TGTGCCAGCAGCAAGGCGCAGGGTCTGGCCGAGCAGTACTTC.

This chain uses TRBV4-1 with TRBJ1-6; 9 bases map to TRBD1. V trimming: 0 bases; J trimming: 3 bases; junction bases outside the gene matches: 6. The CDR3 consists of 18 residues. Germline V gives CDR1 MGHRA, CDR2 YSYEKL. The CDR3 sequence is CASSQDFGQGIYNSPLHF. The CDR3 region has the DNA TGCGCCAGCAGCCAAGATTTCGGACAGGGGATCTATAATTCACCCCTCCACTTT.

Here the CDR3 reads CASSPTSAYEQYF. In DNA form, the CDR3 reads TGTGCCAGTAGTCCCACCAGCGCCTACGAGCAGTACTTC. The chain combines TRBV19 with TRBJ2-5; no definite D call. The DNA end is more similar to TRBJ2-7, so the J call may be wrong. Germline V gene sequence: CDR1 LNHDA, CDR2 SQIVND (reference sequence). The length of the CDR3 is 13 residues.

Here the CDR3 DNA reads TGCGCCAGCAGCTTGGCCTTACAGGTGGGCGGCCACACCTTC. As protein: CASSLALQVGGHTF. The J gene is TRBJ1-2, the V gene TRBV5-1; the D gene is possibly TRBD1 (5 bases). This CDR3 region has 14 residues. From germline, CDR1 is SGHRS and CDR2 YFSETQ. Between the trimmed V and J ends, which lost 0 bases and 12 bases, there was a span of 18 bases.

The genes are TRBV6-5 and TRBJ2-7; no definite D call. CDR3 length equals 15 residues. CDR1 MNHEY and CDR2 SVGAGI come from the germline V gene. V was shortened by 0 bases and J by 3 bases, with 12 bases between the two germline ends. CDR3 region: CASSYSKVSYYEQYF. The CDR3 coding sequence is TGTGCCAGCAGTTACTCGAAGGTCAGCTACTACGAGCAGTACTTC.

This sequence joins TRBV2 and TRBJ1-1; possibly TRBD1 for D (6 bases). V lost 3 bases and J lost 0, with 8 bases in between. The CDR3 contains 14 residues. Per germline, CDR1 SNHLY and CDR2 FYNNEI. CDR3 region: CASSEGGMNTEAFF. The CDR3 bases are TGTGCCAGCAGTGAGGGGGGCATGAACACTGAAGCTTTCTTT. Looking up the rest from reference TRBV2 and TRBJ1-1 gives the full variable domain: EPEVTQTPSHQVTQMGQEVILRCVPISNHLYFYWYRQILGQKVEFLVSFYNNEISEKSEIFDDQFSVERPDGSNFTLKIRSTKLEDSAMYFCASSEGGMNTEAFFGQGTRLTVV.

The chain joins TRBV4-1 to TRBJ1-5; D perhaps matches TRBD1 (6 bases). The CDR3 runs 15 residues. Trimming shortened V by 1 base and J by 7 bases, and 14 bases separated the two germline ends. Germline loops: CDR1 MGHRA, CDR2 YSYEKL. CDR3 DNA: TGCGCCAGCAGCCAAGGGGCAGGGGCGGTGCAGCCCCAGCATTTT. Translating gives CASSQGAGAVQPQHF.

J is TRBJ1-2 and V is TRBV6-5, with D possibly TRBD1 on 6 matching bases. Germline V lookup: CDR1 MNHEY, CDR2 SVGAGI. This CDR3 has 13 amino acids. V shed 6 bases and J shed 5 bases, with 13 bases lying between them. CDR3 loop: CASSYREGYGYTF. The CDR3 DNA is TGTGCCAGCAGCTACAGGGAGGGGTATGGCTACACCTTC.

The V call is TRBV18, the J call TRBJ2-1, with TRBD1 matching over 10 bases. The V segment lost 3 bases and the J segment 7 bases; nucleotides outside the gene matches: 6. The CDR3 is 15 residues long. CDR1 and CDR2 from the germline V gene are KGHSH and LQKENI. CDR3 residues: CASSPLGQGLNEQFF. The CDR3 DNA reads TGTGCCAGCTCACCTTTGGGACAGGGGTTGAATGAGCAGTTCTTC.

The rearrangement uses TRBV7-2 and TRBJ2-7; possibly TRBD1 for D (5 bases). The V gene's germline CDR1 is SGHTA and CDR2 FQGNSA. V lost 0 bases and J 6 bases, leaving 15 bases between the germline ends. The length of the CDR3 is 15 residues. CDR3 residues: CASSLARVMGTEQYF. CDR3 nucleotides: TGTGCCAGCAGCTTAGCCAGGGTAATGGGCACCGAGCAGTACTTC.

This rearrangement joins TRBV5-5 to TRBJ2-7, with TRBD1 as a possible D gene (6 bases). CDR1 SGHKS and CDR2 YYEKEE come from the germline V gene (reference sequence). The CDR3 loop spans 14 amino acids. V was trimmed by 5 bases and J by 6 bases, leaving 18 bases between them. The CDR3 bases are TGTGCCAGCAGTTTCTCTGGCAGGGGACGCGAGCAGTACTTC. Protein: CASSFSGRGREQYF.

This chain links TRBV5-1 with TRBJ2-1; D perhaps matches TRBD1 (6 bases). V lost 4 bases and J lost 6, with 8 bases in between. Germline V gene sequence: CDR1 SGHRS, CDR2 YFSETQ. This CDR3 is built from 12 residues. The CDR3 sequence: CASSQQGNEQFF. For the CDR3, the DNA is TGCGCCAGCAGCCAACAGGGCAATGAGCAGTTCTTC.

The V call is TRBV4-3, the J call TRBJ1-4; TRBD1 might be the D (6 bases). The CDR3 has 20 amino acids. The ends were cut back, 0 bases at V and 0 bases at J, with 20 bases in the middle. Per the germline V gene, CDR1 is LGHNA and CDR2 is YSLEER. CDR3 sequence (DNA): TGCGCCAGCAGCCAAGATAGCTATCCTGGGACAACGACAACTAATGAAAAACTGTTTTTT. Amino acids: CASSQDSYPGTTTTNEKLFF.

The CDR3 bases are TGTGCCAGCAGCCGTACGTCGGGTTACGAGCAGTACTTC. Translating it yields CASSRTSGYEQYF. This chain uses TRBV7-9 with TRBJ2-7; D unclear. The CDR3 runs 13 residues. The V end lost 5 bases, the J end lost 4 bases, and 12 bases lay between the germline ends. CDR1 is SEHNR, CDR2 FQNEAQ, per germline (reference sequence).